The text below deals with one TCR beta chain. The CDR3 extends over 13 amino acids. Trimming took off 5 bases at V and 4 bases at J, with 12 bases between the two ends. Germline V gene data show CDR1 as SGHVS and CDR2 as FNYEAQ. This sample was included in a study of blood T cell repertoires in COVID-19. Overall study context: Spain, Italy and the United States supplied samples that represented acute and convalescent COVID-19. T cells, B-cell-depleted T cells, or PBMCs supplied cDNA or gDNA.

Per the original data handling: How many nucleated cells were present was estimated from reference gene primer amplification. TCRdb's table, derived via immunoSEQ multiplex PCR, lists solely in-frame clones and lacks some. V and J calls and clone size are given by that table; D and trimming were obtained from the DNA. Of about 50,000 clones in the sample, about 85% were seen once. The sequence derives from a woman aged 60 to 75 with acute or convalescent COVID-19. The gene calls are TRBV7-6 and TRBJ2-7; D possibly corresponds to TRBD2 (6 bases). Sequencing input: peripheral blood. As DNA, the CDR3 is TGTGCCAGCAGCCTCGGACGGGGGTACGAGCAGTACTTC. Protein sequence: CASSLGRGYEQYF. The variable domain in full, completed from reference TRBV7-6 and TRBJ2-7, reads GAGVSQSPRYKVTKRGQDVALRCDPISGHVSLYWYRQALGQGPEFLTYFNYEAQQDKSGLPNDRFSAERPEGSISTLTIQRTEQRDSAMYRCASSLGRGYEQYFGPGTRLTVT.